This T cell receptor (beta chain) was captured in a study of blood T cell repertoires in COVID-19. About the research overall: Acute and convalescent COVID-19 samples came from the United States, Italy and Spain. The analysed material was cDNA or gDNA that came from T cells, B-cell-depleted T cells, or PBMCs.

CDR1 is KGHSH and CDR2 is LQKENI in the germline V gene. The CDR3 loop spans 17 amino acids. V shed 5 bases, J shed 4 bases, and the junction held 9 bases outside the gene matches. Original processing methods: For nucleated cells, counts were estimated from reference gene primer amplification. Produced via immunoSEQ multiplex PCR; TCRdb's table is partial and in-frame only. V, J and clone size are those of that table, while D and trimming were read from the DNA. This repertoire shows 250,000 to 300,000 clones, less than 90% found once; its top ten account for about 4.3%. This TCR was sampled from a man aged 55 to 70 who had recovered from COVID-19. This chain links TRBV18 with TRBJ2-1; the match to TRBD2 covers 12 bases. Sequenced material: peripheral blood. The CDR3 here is CASSSNLAGGPYNEQFF. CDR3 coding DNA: TGTGCCAGCTCATCTAACCTAGCGGGGGGGCCGTACAATGAGCAGTTCTTC.